What follows are 19 T cell receptor beta chains derived from one specimen sequenced in a study of OX40 agonist ivuxolimab in advanced cancers. TCRdb's table, derived via immunoSEQ multiplex PCR, lists solely in-frame clones and lacks some. The sample contains tens of thousands of clones, about 88% of which appear only once. The starting material was CD4+ or CD8+ T cells sorted from blood, obtained in a trial of the OX40 agonist ivuxolimab. Every receptor here comes from an adult with an advanced solid tumor such as melanoma, head and neck, liver or kidney cancer.

The chain carries TRBV18 and TRBJ2-5; 9 bases are a match to TRBD2. CDR1 is KGHSH and CDR2 is LQKENI in the germline V gene. The CDR3 spans 15 residues. V lost 2 bases, J lost 3 bases, and 4 bases stayed unmatched. For the CDR3, the DNA is TGTGCCAGCTCACCAGGGCTAGCGGGAAAAGAGACCCAGTACTTC. Its protein is CASSPGLAGKETQYF.

This chain connects TRBV13 to TRBJ2-3, with D unclear. There are 11 residues in the CDR3. With 4 bases removed from V and 6 bases from J, the gap between germline ends came to 5 bases. Germline CDR1 and CDR2: PRHDT and FYEKMQ (reference sequence). The CDR3 DNA is TGTGCCAGCAGCTCGAGGGATACGCAGTATTTT. This encodes CASSSRDTQYF.

The chain employs TRBV5-1 and TRBJ1-1, with D perhaps matching TRBD1 (6 bases). This CDR3 is built from 13 residues. Germline CDR1 reads SGHRS; CDR2 reads YFSETQ. V was pared by 2 bases and J by 5 bases, with 10 bases between. The CDR3 DNA sequence: TGCGCCAGCAGCTTCGTGGGGGCGACTGAAGCTTTCTTT. Protein sequence: CASSFVGATEAFF.

The rearrangement links TRBV27 to TRBJ2-1; a weak D match, TRBD2 (6 bases). Trimming left V 8 bases short and J 6 bases short, with 20 bases between. CDR3 length equals 15 residues. Per germline, CDR1 MNHEY and CDR2 SMNVEV (reference sequence). This chain's CDR3 is CASGSAHRGGNEQFF. The CDR3, as DNA: TGTGCCAGCGGATCCGCCCATAGGGGAGGCAATGAGCAGTTCTTC.

This chain connects TRBV30 to TRBJ2-7; D ambiguous. This CDR3 has 11 amino acids. The germline V gene has CDR1 GTSNPN and CDR2 SVGIG (reference sequence). V lost 0 bases to trimming and J lost 8 bases, with 8 bases between them. The CDR3 here is CAWSVGSKQYF. CDR3 nucleotide sequence: TGTGCCTGGAGTGTAGGATCGAAGCAGTACTTC.

This chain links TRBV4-1 with TRBJ2-5, with D tentatively TRBD2 (6 bases). Germline CDR1 and CDR2: MGHRA and YSYEKL. CDR3 length: 16 amino acids. V was cut by 4 bases and J by 5 bases, with 20 bases left in between. The CDR3 DNA is TGCGCCAGCAGCCGCGCGGGACGGGAAGCTTGGGAGACCCAGTACTTC. Residues: CASSRAGREAWETQYF.

The CDR3 sequence: CASVPMYKQSRANVLTF. The CDR3 DNA follows: TGTGCCAGCGTGCCAATGTACAAACAAAGTCGGGCCAACGTCCTGACTTTC. V is TRBV9 and J is TRBJ2-6; D is unclear. Trimming took off 7 bases at V and 5 bases at J, with 22 bases between the two ends. Germline lookup yields CDR1 SGDLS and CDR2 YYNGEE. The CDR3 runs 17 residues.

The V call is TRBV19, the J call TRBJ2-5; perhaps D is TRBD1 or TRBD2 (5 bases each). This CDR3 has 14 residues. Germline V gives CDR1 LNHDA, CDR2 SQIVND (reference sequence). The ends were cut back, 5 bases at V and 5 bases at J, with 15 bases in the middle. The DNA for the CDR3 is TGTGCCAGTAGTCCCTTGGGACGCGGGGAGACCCAGTACTTC. Translating it yields CASSPLGRGETQYF. Variable domain in full (rest from reference TRBV19 and TRBJ2-5): DGGITQSPKYLFRKEGQNVTLSCEQNLNHDAMYWYRQDPGQGLRLIYYSQIVNDFQKGDIAEGYSVSREKKESFPLTVTSAQKNPTAFYLCASSPLGRGETQYFGPGTRLLVL.

This clone was observed once. The chain is built from TRBV28 and TRBJ1-1, with D possibly being TRBD1 (6 bases). This CDR3 region has 12 residues. Germline V gene data show CDR1 as MDHEN and CDR2 as SYDVKM. The V and J ends lost 8 bases and 3 bases respectively, with 10 bases between them. The CDR3 region has the DNA TGTGCCAGCGACACAGGGTACACTGAAGCTTTCTTT. Translating gives CASDTGYTEAFF.

V and J are TRBV5-1 and TRBJ2-7; unclear D gene. CDR1 SGHRS and CDR2 YFSETQ come from the germline V gene. This CDR3 has 15 residues. Trimming removed 0 bases at V and 4 bases at J, with 14 bases between. The CDR3 sequence is CASSLGAPINYEQYF. Written as DNA, the CDR3 is TGCGCCAGCAGCTTGGGAGCCCCAATAAATTACGAGCAGTACTTC.

The genes are TRBV2 and TRBJ1-1; tentative D call: TRBD1 (5 bases). The V end lost 8 bases, the J end lost 3 bases, and 16 bases lay between the germline ends. This CDR3 comprises 14 residues. Germline V gene lookup returns CDR1 SNHLY and CDR2 FYNNEI. This CDR3 is CASLGPTGDTEAFF. As DNA, the CDR3 is TGTGCCAGCTTGGGGCCGACGGGTGACACTGAAGCTTTCTTT.

The chain employs TRBV18 and TRBJ1-3; 9 bases match TRBD1. The CDR3 is 16 residues long. Germline values: CDR1 KGHSH, CDR2 LQKENI. V lost 3 bases and J lost 3; bases outside the gene matches: 6. CDR3 nucleotides: TGTGCCAGCTCACCTCCCCGGACAGGGGTTGGAAACACCATATATTTT. Protein: CASSPPRTGVGNTIYF.

V usage is TRBV7-9 and J usage is TRBJ2-2; TRBD2 matches at 9 bases. Germline CDR1 and CDR2: SEHNR and FQNEAQ (reference sequence). The V and J ends lost 3 bases and 6 bases, in that order; junction bases with no gene match: 5. The CDR3 loop spans 15 amino acids. CDR3 residues: CASSFSGSLSGELFF. The CDR3 nucleotides are TGTGCCAGCAGCTTTAGCGGGAGTTTGTCCGGGGAGCTGTTTTTT.

The chain recombines TRBV11-3 with TRBJ2-3, with TRBD2 as a possible D gene (5 bases). Germline V CDR1 and CDR2: SGHNT, YENEEA. V was pared by 1 base and J by 3 bases, with 8 bases between. This CDR3 is 14 amino acids long. The CDR3 is CASSLGGRTDTQYF. DNA of the CDR3: TGTGCCAGCAGCTTAGGAGGGCGGACAGATACGCAGTATTTT.

V and J are TRBV5-6 and TRBJ2-2; the D gene is possibly TRBD2 (5 bases). Trimming left V 0 bases short and J 1 base short, with 7 bases between. The CDR3 spans 15 residues. Germline CDR1 is SGHDT and CDR2 is YYEEEE. The CDR3 nucleotides read TGTGCCAGCAGCTTGGTGGGGAGGAACACCGGGGAGCTGTTTTTT. It is translated as CASSLVGRNTGELFF. Based on the CDR3 plus reference TRBV5-6 and TRBJ2-2, the full variable domain is DAGVTQSPTHLIKTRGQQVTLRCSPKSGHDTVSWYQQALGQGPQFIFQYYEEEERQRGNFPDRFSGHQFPNYSSELNVNALLLGDSALYLCASSLVGRNTGELFFGEGSRLTVL.

The rearrangement uses TRBV27 and TRBJ2-7; D possibly matches TRBD1 or TRBD2 (5 bases each). CDR1 MNHEY and CDR2 SMNVEV come from the germline V gene (reference sequence). The CDR3 has 14 residues. V gave up 5 bases and J gave up 0 bases, with 11 bases separating them. CDR3 in amino acids: CASSPWGSSYEQYF. CDR3 nucleotides: TGTGCCAGCAGTCCATGGGGGAGCTCCTACGAGCAGTACTTC.

V gene TRBV11-3 combines with J gene TRBJ2-2; either TRBD1 or TRBD2 may supply D (5 bases each). The germline gives CDR1 SGHNT, CDR2 YENEEA. V was pared by 5 bases and J by 7 bases, with 17 bases between. The CDR3 contains 15 residues. CDR3: CASSPQGGLGGELFF. CDR3 coding DNA: TGTGCCAGCAGCCCCCAGGGCGGGTTAGGCGGGGAGCTGTTTTTT.

This clone was picked up a small number of times. The sample contains more than one DNA sequence encoding this CDR3. CDR3 residues: CASSVRQGDGYTF. The CDR3 nucleotides read TGTGCCAGTAGTGTACGACAGGGAGACGGCTACACCTTC. The rearrangement joins TRBV19 to TRBJ1-2; 7 bases agree with TRBD1. Trimming cost V 5 bases and J 8 bases; bases outside gene matches: 8. The CDR3 has 13 amino acids. From germline, CDR1 is LNHDA and CDR2 SQIVND (reference sequence).

The chain has TRBV28 and TRBJ1-4; 8 bases line up with TRBD1. The trim removed 5 bases at V and 7 bases at J, leaving 9 bases unmatched. The CDR3 runs 15 residues. Germline assignment: CDR1 MDHEN and CDR2 SYDVKM. CDR3 region: CASSTRTGRGEKLFF. The CDR3 bases are TGTGCCAGCAGTACCCGGACAGGGAGGGGTGAAAAACTGTTTTTT.